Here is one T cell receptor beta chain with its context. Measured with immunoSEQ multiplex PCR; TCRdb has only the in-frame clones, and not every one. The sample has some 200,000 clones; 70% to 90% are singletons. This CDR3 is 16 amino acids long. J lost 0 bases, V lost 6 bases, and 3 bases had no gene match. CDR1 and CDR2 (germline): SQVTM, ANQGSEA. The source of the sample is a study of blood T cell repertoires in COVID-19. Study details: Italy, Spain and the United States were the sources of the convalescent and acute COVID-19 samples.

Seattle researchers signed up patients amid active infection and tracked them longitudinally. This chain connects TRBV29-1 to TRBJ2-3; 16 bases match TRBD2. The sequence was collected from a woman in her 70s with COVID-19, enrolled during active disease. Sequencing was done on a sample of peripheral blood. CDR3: CSVAGLAGGSTDTQYF. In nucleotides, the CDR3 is TGCAGCGTCGCGGGACTAGCGGGAGGGAGCACAGATACGCAGTATTTT.